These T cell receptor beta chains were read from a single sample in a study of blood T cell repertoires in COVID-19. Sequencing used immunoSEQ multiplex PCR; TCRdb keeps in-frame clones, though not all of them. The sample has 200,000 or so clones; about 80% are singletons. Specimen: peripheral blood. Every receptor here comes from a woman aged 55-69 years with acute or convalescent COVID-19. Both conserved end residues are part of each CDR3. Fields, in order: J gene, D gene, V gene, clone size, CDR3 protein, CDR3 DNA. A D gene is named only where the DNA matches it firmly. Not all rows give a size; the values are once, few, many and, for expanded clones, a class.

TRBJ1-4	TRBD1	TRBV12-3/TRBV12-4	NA	CASSLTGDGGLFF	TGTGCCAGCAGTCTGACAGGGGACGGGGGACTGTTTTTT
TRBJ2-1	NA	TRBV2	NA	CATRTRNEQFF	TGTGCCACTAGAACTCGGAATGAGCAGTTCTTC
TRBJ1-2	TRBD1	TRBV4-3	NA	CASSQLGQGYGYTF	TGCGCCAGCAGCCAGCTAGGACAGGGCTATGGCTACACCTTC
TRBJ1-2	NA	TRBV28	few	CASSFIGANYGYTF	TGTGCCAGCAGTTTCATAGGGGCTAACTATGGCTACACCTTC
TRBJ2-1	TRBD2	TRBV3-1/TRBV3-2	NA	CASSQAGRGGINEQFF	TGTGCCAGCAGCCAAGCAGGGCGGGGGGGCATTAATGAGCAGTTCTTC
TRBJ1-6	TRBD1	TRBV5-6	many	CASSLAGGNNSPLHF	TGTGCCAGCAGCTTGGCAGGGGGCAATAATTCACCCCTCCACTTT
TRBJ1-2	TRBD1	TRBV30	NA	CAWSKDRGRGGYTF	TGTGCCTGGAGCAAAGACAGGGGGCGAGGAGGCTACACCTTC
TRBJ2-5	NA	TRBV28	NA	CASRGETQYF	TGTGCCAGCAGGGGCGAGACCCAGTACTTC
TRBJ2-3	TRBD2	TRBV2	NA	CASRVRAGGSTDTQYF	TGTGCCAGCAGGGTCCGAGCGGGGGGAAGCACAGATACGCAGTATTTT
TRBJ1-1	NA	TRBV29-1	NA	CSGGVGRAEAFF	TGCAGCGGGGGAGTAGGCAGGGCTGAAGCTTTCTTT
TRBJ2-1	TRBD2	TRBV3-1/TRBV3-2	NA	CASSLSAGGNNEQFF	TGTGCCAGCAGCCTCTCAGCGGGGGGGAACAATGAGCAGTTCTTC
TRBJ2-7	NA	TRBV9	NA	CASSPRGGPNYEQYF	TGTGCCAGCAGCCCGAGGGGGGGGCCTAACTACGAGCAGTACTTC
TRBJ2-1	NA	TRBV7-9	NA	CASSNGGVEQFF	TGTGCCAGCAGCAATGGGGGCGTTGAGCAGTTCTTC
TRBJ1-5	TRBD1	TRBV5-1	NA	CASSPTGVGSNQPQHF	TGCGCCAGCAGCCCGACAGGGGTAGGGAGCAATCAGCCCCAGCATTTT
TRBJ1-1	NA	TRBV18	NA	CASSPITDVEAFF	TGTGCCAGCTCACCAATCACAGACGTTGAAGCTTTCTTT
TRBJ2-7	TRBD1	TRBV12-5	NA	CASGYTGVFTYEQYF	TGTGCTAGTGGTTACACAGGGGTATTTACCTACGAGCAGTACTTC
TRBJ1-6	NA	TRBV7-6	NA	CASSLVSGAPGNSPLHF	TGTGCCAGCAGCTTAGTTTCCGGAGCCCCGGGGAATTCACCCCTCCACTTT
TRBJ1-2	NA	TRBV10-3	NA	CATRNYGYTF	TGTGCCACCCGGAACTATGGCTACACCTTC
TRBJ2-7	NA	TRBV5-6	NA	CASSGGQKSSYEQYF	TGTGCCAGCAGCGGCGGACAGAAGAGCTCCTACGAGCAGTACTTC
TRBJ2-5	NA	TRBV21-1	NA	CASSQSLRVGRETQYF	TGTGCCAGCAGCCAATCACTCCGGGTTGGGAGAGAGACCCAGTACTTC
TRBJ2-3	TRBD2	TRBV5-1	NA	CASSEGRGGSTDTQYF	TGCGCCAGCAGCGAGGGGCGGGGAGGGAGCACAGATACGCAGTATTTT
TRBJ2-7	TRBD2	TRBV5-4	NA	CASSLAGGEQYF	TGTGCCAGCAGCCTTGCGGGGGGGGAGCAGTACTTC
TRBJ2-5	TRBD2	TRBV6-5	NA	CASSRRGAALQTQYF	TGTGCCAGCAGTCGGCGGGGGGCCGCCCTGCAGACCCAGTACTTC
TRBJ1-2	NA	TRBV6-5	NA	CASSYSFPPGVGYTF	TGTGCCAGCAGTTACTCTTTCCCCCCAGGGGTTGGCTACACCTTC
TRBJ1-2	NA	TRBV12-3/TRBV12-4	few	CASSLGQGDGYTF	TGTGCCAGCAGTTTAGGGCAGGGTGATGGCTACACCTTC
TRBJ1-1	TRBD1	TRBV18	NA	CASSRQGAMNTEAFF	TGTGCCAGCTCACGACAGGGGGCTATGAACACTGAAGCTTTCTTT
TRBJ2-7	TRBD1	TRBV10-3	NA	CAIGTGEVEQYF	TGTGCCATTGGGACAGGGGAGGTCGAGCAGTACTTC
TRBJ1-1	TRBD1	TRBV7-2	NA	CASSKGADTEAFF	TGTGCCAGCAGTAAGGGGGCGGACACTGAAGCTTTCTTT
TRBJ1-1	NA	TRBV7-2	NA	CASSLTGTEAFF	TGTGCCAGCAGCTTAACGGGCACTGAAGCTTTCTTT
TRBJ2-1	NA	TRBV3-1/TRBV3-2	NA	CASSQVARHNEQFF	TGTGCCAGCAGCCAAGTGGCTAGACACAATGAGCAGTTCTTC
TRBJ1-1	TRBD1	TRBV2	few	CASSEKTGWWTEAFF	TGTGCCAGCAGTGAAAAGACAGGGTGGTGGACTGAAGCTTTCTTT
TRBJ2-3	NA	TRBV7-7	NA	CASSLSYGGTDTQYF	TGTGCTAGCAGCTTATCCTATGGTGGCACAGATACGCAGTATTTT
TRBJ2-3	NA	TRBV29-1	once	CSVGYRVTDTQYF	TGCAGCGTTGGATACAGGGTAACAGATACGCAGTATTTT
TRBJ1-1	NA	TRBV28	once	CASSLGPQGSEAFF	TGTGCCAGCAGTTTAGGCCCCCAGGGATCAGAAGCTTTCTTT
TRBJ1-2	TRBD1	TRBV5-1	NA	CASSRGQGNYGYTF	TGCGCCAGCAGTCGCGGACAGGGGAACTATGGCTACACCTTC
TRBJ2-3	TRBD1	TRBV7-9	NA	CASNQGQGFTDTQYF	TGTGCCAGCAACCAAGGACAGGGGTTCACAGATACGCAGTATTTT
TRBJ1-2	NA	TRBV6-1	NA	CASSEPGGNGYTF	TGTGCCAGCAGTGAGCCCGGGGGTAATGGCTACACCTTC
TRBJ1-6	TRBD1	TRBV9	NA	CASSMGQGADSPLHF	TGTGCCAGCAGCATGGGACAGGGGGCGGATTCACCCCTCCACTTT
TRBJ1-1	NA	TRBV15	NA	CATSRDLSREAFF	TGTGCCACCAGCAGAGATCTCAGCAGGGAAGCTTTCTTT
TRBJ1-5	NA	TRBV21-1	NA	CASSTSGGNQPQHF	TGTGCCAGCAGCACCTCAGGGGGCAATCAGCCCCAGCATTTT
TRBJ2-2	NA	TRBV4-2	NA	CASSQDLPGNTGELFF	TGTGCCAGCAGCCAAGATCTTCCCGGGAACACCGGGGAGCTGTTTTTT
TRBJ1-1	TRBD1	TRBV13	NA	CASSSRRQGSEAFF	TGTGCCAGCAGCTCCCGACGACAGGGATCTGAAGCTTTCTTT
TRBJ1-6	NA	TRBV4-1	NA	CASSQPGGYNSPLHF	TGCGCCAGCAGCCAACCGGGGGGATATAATTCACCCCTCCACTTT
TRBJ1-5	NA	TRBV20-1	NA	CSASSFGTYSNQPQHF	TGCAGTGCTAGTTCGTTCGGGACTTATAGCAATCAGCCCCAGCATTTT
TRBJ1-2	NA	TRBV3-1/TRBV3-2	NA	CASSRGGYGYTF	TGTGCCAGCAGCCGAGGGGGTTATGGCTACACCTTC
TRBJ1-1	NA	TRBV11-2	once	CASSQISLNTEAFF	TGTGCCAGCAGTCAGATTTCTTTGAACACTGAAGCTTTCTTT
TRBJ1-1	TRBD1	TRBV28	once	CASSRGQGAFIPEAFF	TGTGCCAGCAGTCGCGGACAGGGGGCATTTATCCCTGAAGCTTTCTTT
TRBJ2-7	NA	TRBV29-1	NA	CSVRAGLHEQYF	TGCAGCGTGCGTGCGGGGCTCCACGAGCAGTACTTC
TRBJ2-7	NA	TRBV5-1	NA	CASSLGRTADYEQYF	TGCGCCAGCAGCTTGGGCCGGACAGCAGATTACGAGCAGTACTTC
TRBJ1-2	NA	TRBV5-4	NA	CASSLIGDFYGYTF	TGTGCCAGCAGCTTGATCGGTGATTTCTATGGCTACACCTTC
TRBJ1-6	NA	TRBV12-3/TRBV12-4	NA	CASSRSGSPLHF	TGTGCCAGCAGCAGAAGTGGTTCACCCCTCCACTTT
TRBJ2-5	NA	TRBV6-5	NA	CASSYSAQLAQYF	TGTGCCAGCAGTTACTCGGCTCAGTTGGCACAGTACTTC
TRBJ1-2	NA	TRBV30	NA	CAWGTGKNYGYTF	TGTGCCTGGGGGACCGGGAAAAACTATGGCTACACCTTC
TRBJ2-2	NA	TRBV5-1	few	CASSLVGGNTGELFF	TGCGCCAGCAGCTTGGTCGGGGGAAACACCGGGGAGCTGTTTTTT
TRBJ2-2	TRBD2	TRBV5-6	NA	CASRSGLAVYTGELFF	TGTGCCAGCAGATCGGGACTAGCAGTTTACACCGGGGAGCTGTTTTTT
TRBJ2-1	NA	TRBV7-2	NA	CASSLVPLLGSGNEQFF	TGTGCCAGCAGCTTAGTCCCCCTTTTGGGTTCGGGGAATGAGCAGTTCTTC
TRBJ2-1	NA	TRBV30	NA	CAWSLRGPYNEQFF	TGTGCCTGGAGCCTCAGGGGCCCCTACAATGAGCAGTTCTTC